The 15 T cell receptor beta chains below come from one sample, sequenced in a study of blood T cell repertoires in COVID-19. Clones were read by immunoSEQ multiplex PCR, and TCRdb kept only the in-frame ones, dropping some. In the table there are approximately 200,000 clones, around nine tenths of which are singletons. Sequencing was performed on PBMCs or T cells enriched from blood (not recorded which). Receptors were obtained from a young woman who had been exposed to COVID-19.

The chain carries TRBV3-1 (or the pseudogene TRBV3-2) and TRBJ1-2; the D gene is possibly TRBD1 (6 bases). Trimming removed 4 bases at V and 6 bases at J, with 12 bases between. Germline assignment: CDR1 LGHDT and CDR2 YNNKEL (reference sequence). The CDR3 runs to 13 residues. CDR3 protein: CASSRSPGDGYTF. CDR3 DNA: TGTGCCAGCAGCCGAAGCCCAGGGGATGGCTACACCTTC.

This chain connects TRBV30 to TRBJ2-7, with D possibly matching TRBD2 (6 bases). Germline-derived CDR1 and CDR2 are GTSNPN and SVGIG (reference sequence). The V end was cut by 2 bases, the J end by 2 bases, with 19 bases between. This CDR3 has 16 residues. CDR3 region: CAWSRYPGGPTYEQYF. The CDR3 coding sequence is TGTGCCTGGAGTCGATACCCCGGGGGACCAACCTACGAGCAGTACTTC.

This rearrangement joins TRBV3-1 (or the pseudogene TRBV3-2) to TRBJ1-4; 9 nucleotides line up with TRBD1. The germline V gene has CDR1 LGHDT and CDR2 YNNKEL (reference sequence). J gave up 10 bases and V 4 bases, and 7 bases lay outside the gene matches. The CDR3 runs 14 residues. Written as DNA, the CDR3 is TGTGCCAGCAGCCCAGGACAGGGGATAGGAAAACTGTTTTTT. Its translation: CASSPGQGIGKLFF.

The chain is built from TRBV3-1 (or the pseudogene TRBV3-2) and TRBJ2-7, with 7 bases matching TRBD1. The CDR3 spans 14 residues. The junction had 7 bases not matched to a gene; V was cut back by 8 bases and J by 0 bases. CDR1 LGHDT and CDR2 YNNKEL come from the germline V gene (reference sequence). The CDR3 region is CASATGTVSYEQYF. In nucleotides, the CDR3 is TGTGCCAGCGCGACGGGGACAGTCTCCTACGAGCAGTACTTC.

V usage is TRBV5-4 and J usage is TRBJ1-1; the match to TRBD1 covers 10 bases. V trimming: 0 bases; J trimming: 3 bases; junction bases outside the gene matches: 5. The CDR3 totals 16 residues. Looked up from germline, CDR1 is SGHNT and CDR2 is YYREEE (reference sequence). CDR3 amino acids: CASSLAPGTGDTEAFF. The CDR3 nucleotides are TGTGCCAGCAGCTTGGCCCCCGGGACAGGGGACACTGAAGCTTTCTTT. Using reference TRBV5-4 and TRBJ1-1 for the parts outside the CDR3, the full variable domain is ETGVTQSPTHLIKTRGQQVTLRCSSQSGHNTVSWYQQALGQGPQFIFQYYREEENGRGNFPPRFSGLQFPNYSSELNVNALELDDSALYLCASSLAPGTGDTEAFFGQGTRLTVV.

CDR3 DNA: TGCGCCAGCAGCCGGACGACAGGGGCGCACTACGAGCAGTACTTC. It codes for CASSRTTGAHYEQYF. This chain uses TRBV5-1 with TRBJ2-7; 8 positions match TRBD1. The germline V gene has CDR1 SGHRS and CDR2 YFSETQ. The length of the CDR3 is 15 residues. V was pared by 4 bases and J by 3 bases, with 9 bases of the junction left unmatched.

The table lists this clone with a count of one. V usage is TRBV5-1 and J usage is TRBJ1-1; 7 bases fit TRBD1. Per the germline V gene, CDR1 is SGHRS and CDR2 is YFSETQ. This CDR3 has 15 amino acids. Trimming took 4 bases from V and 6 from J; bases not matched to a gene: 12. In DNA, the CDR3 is TGCGCCAGCAGCGTCCCCCAGGGGGTCAGCGCTGAAGCTTTCTTT. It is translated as CASSVPQGVSAEAFF.

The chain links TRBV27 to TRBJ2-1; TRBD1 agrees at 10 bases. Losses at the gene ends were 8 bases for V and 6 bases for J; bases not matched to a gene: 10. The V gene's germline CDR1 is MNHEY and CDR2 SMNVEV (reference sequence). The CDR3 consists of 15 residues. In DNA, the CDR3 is TGTGCCAGCGGCTACCCGACAGGGGGCCTCAATGAGCAGTTCTTC. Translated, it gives CASGYPTGGLNEQFF.

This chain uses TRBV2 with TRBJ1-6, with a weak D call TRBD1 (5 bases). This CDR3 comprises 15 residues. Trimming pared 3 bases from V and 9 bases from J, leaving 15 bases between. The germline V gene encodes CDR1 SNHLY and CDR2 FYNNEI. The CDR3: CASSDVGGFGSPLHF. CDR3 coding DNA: TGTGCCAGCAGTGATGTCGGGGGATTTGGTTCACCCCTCCACTTT.

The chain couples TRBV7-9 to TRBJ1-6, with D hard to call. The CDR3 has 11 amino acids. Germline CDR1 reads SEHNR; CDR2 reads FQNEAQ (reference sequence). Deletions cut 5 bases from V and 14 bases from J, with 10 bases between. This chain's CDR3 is CASSQIRALHF. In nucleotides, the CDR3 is TGTGCCAGCAGCCAGATTCGGGCCCTCCACTTT.

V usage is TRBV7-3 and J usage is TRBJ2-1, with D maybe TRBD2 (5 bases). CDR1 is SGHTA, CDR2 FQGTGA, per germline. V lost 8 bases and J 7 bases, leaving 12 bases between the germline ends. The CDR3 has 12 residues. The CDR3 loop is CASSGRGNEQFF. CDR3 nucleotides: TGTGCCAGCTCAGGACGGGGTAATGAGCAGTTCTTC. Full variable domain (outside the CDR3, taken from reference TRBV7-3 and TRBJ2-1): GAGVSQTPSNKVTEKGKYVELRCDPISGHTALYWYRQSLGQGPEFLIYFQGTGAADDSGLPNDRFFAVRPEGSVSTLKIQRTERGDSAVYLCASSGRGNEQFFGPGTRLTVL.

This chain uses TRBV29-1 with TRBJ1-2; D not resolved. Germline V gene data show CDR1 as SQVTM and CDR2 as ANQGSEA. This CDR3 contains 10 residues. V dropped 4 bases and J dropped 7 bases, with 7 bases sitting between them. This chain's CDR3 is CSVAPSGYTF. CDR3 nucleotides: TGCAGCGTTGCCCCCAGTGGCTACACCTTC.

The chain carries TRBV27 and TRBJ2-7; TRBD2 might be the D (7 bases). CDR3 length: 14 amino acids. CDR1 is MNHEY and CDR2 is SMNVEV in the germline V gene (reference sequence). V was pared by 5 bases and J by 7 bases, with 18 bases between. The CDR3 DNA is TGTGCCAGCAGTCTGGGAGGGGGGGCCCGGGAGCAGTACTTC. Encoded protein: CASSLGGGAREQYF.

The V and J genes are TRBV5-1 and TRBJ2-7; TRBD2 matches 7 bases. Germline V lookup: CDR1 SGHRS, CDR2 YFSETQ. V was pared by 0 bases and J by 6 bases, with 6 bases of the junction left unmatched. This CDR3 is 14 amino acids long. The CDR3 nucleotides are TGCGCCAGCAGCTTGGTGGGAGGGTCTGGCGAGCAGTACTTC. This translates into CASSLVGGSGEQYF.

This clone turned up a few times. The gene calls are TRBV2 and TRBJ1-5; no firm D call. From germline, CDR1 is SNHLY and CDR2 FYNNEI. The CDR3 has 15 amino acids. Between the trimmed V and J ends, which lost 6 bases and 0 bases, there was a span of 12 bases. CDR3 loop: CASRAPGNSNQPQHF. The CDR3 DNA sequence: TGTGCCAGCAGAGCCCCGGGGAATAGCAATCAGCCCCAGCATTTT.